What follows are 29 T cell receptor beta chains derived from one specimen sequenced in a study of blood T cell repertoires in COVID-19. Some clones are missing from TCRdb's copy, which holds only in-frame ones; the method was immunoSEQ multiplex PCR. The sample records about 140,000 clones, roughly four fifths being singletons. Sequenced: peripheral blood. The receptors here all came from a woman older than 75 in a cohort sampled during active or convalescent COVID-19.

The chain recombines TRBV6-5 with TRBJ1-2; TRBD1 might be the D (5 bases). The V end was cut by 8 bases, the J end by 0 bases, with 13 bases between. Germline lookup yields CDR1 MNHEY and CDR2 SVGAGI. The CDR3 has 14 residues. CDR3 DNA: TGTGCCAGCCTCCCCACAGGATCTAACTATGGCTACACCTTC. Protein product: CASLPTGSNYGYTF.

This chain joins TRBV9 and TRBJ2-3, with no clear D. The germline V and J ends were trimmed by 0 bases and 5 bases, with 4 bases remaining between them. Germline-derived CDR1 and CDR2 are SGDLS and YYNGEE. There are 12 residues in the CDR3. The CDR3 DNA is TGTGCCAGCAGCGTAGCTATAGATACGCAGTATTTT. Protein sequence: CASSVAIDTQYF.

The chain has TRBV18 and TRBJ2-6; D is unclear. This CDR3 has 14 residues. V was clipped by 9 bases and J by 0 bases, with 9 bases between them. Looked up from germline, CDR1 is KGHSH and CDR2 is LQKENI. CDR3 sequence: CASRHISGANVLTF. As DNA, the CDR3 is TGTGCCAGTCGACATATCTCTGGGGCCAACGTCCTGACTTTC.

V is TRBV7-9 and J is TRBJ2-2; a weak D match, TRBD2 (5 bases). CDR1 and CDR2 (germline): SEHNR, FQNEAQ (reference sequence). The CDR3 covers 16 residues. The V end was cut by 7 bases, the J end by 2 bases, with 17 bases between. The CDR3 here is CASTPPGSGNTGELFF. The CDR3 DNA is TGTGCCAGCACCCCCCCGGGGAGCGGCAACACCGGGGAGCTGTTTTTT.

This clone was counted once. V and J are TRBV7-8 and TRBJ2-1, with TRBD1 matching 9 bases. Germline assignment: CDR1 SGHVS and CDR2 FQNEAQ. The junction had 3 bases not matched to a gene; V was cut back by 5 bases and J by 4 bases. The CDR3 loop spans 14 amino acids. The CDR3 region has the DNA TGTGCCAGCAGCGAGACAGGGGGGTACAATGAGCAGTTCTTC. Its translation is CASSETGGYNEQFF.

The chain combines TRBV10-3 with TRBJ1-1; no clear D. CDR3 length equals 13 residues. Germline-derived CDR1 and CDR2 are ENHRY and SYGVKD. The V end was cut by 6 bases, the J end by 1 base, with 9 bases between. The CDR3 DNA reads TGTGCCATCAGATCGAGAACGAACACTGAAGCTTTCTTT. Protein sequence: CAIRSRTNTEAFF.

The chain employs TRBV10-3 and TRBJ1-2; 8 nucleotides match TRBD1. The ends lost 0 bases at V and 4 bases at J; junction bases unmatched: 7. This CDR3 is built from 16 residues. The germline V gene encodes CDR1 ENHRY and CDR2 SYGVKD. The CDR3 nucleotides are TGTGCCATCAGTGAGTCGGCGGCAGGGGGCCTCTATGGCTACACCTTC. Residues: CAISESAAGGLYGYTF.

The rearrangement uses TRBV6-6 and TRBJ2-7; tentative D call: TRBD1 (5 bases). This CDR3 has 14 amino acids. Germline V lookup: CDR1 MNHNY, CDR2 SVGAGI (reference sequence). The V end lost 5 bases, the J end lost 0 bases, and 11 bases lay between the germline ends. The CDR3 region is CASSRGGSSYEQYF. The CDR3 coding sequence is TGTGCCAGCAGTAGGGGCGGCTCCTCCTACGAGCAGTACTTC.

The chain carries TRBV9 and TRBJ2-5; D is possibly TRBD2 (5 bases). The length of the CDR3 is 12 residues. Germline V gene sequence: CDR1 SGDLS, CDR2 YYNGEE. Trimming cost V 4 bases and J 5 bases, with 9 bases left between them. The CDR3 DNA sequence: TGTGCCAGCAGCTTAAGAGGGGAGACCCAGTACTTC. This gives the protein CASSLRGETQYF.

Many counts were recorded for this clone. J is TRBJ1-3 and V is TRBV2, with unresolved D. The CDR3 covers 13 residues. Germline V gives CDR1 SNHLY, CDR2 FYNNEI. V was shortened by 7 bases and J by 2 bases, with 9 bases between the two germline ends. CDR3 DNA sequence: TGTGCCAGCATGGGCCAAACTGGAAACACCATATATTTT. Translation gives CASMGQTGNTIYF.

V gene TRBV7-9 combines with J gene TRBJ1-2; no definite D call. CDR1 and CDR2 from the germline V gene are SEHNR and FQNEAQ (reference sequence). The CDR3 sequence is 14 residues long. The V end was cut by 5 bases, the J end by 0 bases, with 10 bases between. In nucleotides, the CDR3 is TGTGCCAGCAGCCCTCACGGGTCTAACTATGGCTACACCTTC. Its protein is CASSPHGSNYGYTF.

This clone was counted between two and nine times. The V call is TRBV5-5, the J call TRBJ1-1; 8 bases are shared with TRBD1. Germline assignment: CDR1 SGHKS and CDR2 YYEKEE (reference sequence). The ends lost 0 bases at V and 3 bases at J; junction bases unmatched: 4. This CDR3 region has 15 residues. CDR3 DNA: TGTGCCAGCAGCTTGGTACAGGGGGTGTACACTGAAGCTTTCTTT. Amino acids: CASSLVQGVYTEAFF.

The chain couples TRBV5-1 to TRBJ2-5, with 9 bases matching TRBD1. Losses at the gene ends were 4 bases for V and 3 bases for J; bases not matched to a gene: 7. The CDR3 is made up of 15 amino acids. Looked up from germline, CDR1 is SGHRS and CDR2 is YFSETQ. The CDR3 DNA follows: TGCGCCAGCAGCACCACGACAGGGGGTGAAGAGACCCAGTACTTC. The encoded protein is CASSTTTGGEETQYF.

The V call is TRBV7-2, the J call TRBJ2-5, with TRBD2 matching over 10 bases. The CDR3 covers 16 residues. In germline, CDR1 is SGHTA, CDR2 FQGNSA. The ends lost 1 base at V and 3 bases at J; junction bases unmatched: 5. The CDR3 here is CASSLDSGGAKETQYF. The CDR3 coding sequence is TGTGCCAGCAGCTTAGACAGCGGGGGGGCCAAAGAGACCCAGTACTTC.

This clone appeared once. V is TRBV10-3 and J is TRBJ1-5; D is possibly TRBD1 (5 bases). Looked up from germline, CDR1 is ENHRY and CDR2 is SYGVKD. CDR3 size: 15 residues. The ends were cut back, 10 bases at V and 1 base at J, with 17 bases in the middle. CDR3 DNA: TGTGCCACCCTACCGCAGGGTAGAAGCAATCAGCCCCAGCATTTT. Protein product: CATLPQGRSNQPQHF.

The gene calls are TRBV27 and TRBJ2-2; tentative D call: TRBD1 (5 bases). Trimming shortened V by 5 bases and J by 6 bases, and 13 bases separated the two germline ends. CDR1 MNHEY and CDR2 SMNVEV come from the germline V gene (reference sequence). The length of the CDR3 is 14 residues. The CDR3 here is CASSPETVAGELFF. The DNA for the CDR3 is TGTGCCAGCAGTCCCGAGACAGTCGCCGGGGAGCTGTTTTTT.

The CDR3 loop is CASSVAPGQVEAFF. CDR3 sequence (DNA): TGTGCCAGTAGTGTCGCGCCGGGACAGGTAGAAGCTTTCTTT. This sequence joins TRBV19 and TRBJ1-1, with 8 positions matching TRBD1. Germline V gene sequence: CDR1 LNHDA, CDR2 SQIVND (reference sequence). The CDR3 extends over 14 amino acids. The trim removed 5 bases at V and 8 bases at J, leaving 10 bases unmatched.

This chain connects TRBV4-2 to TRBJ1-6; D unresolved. V lost 1 base and J 1 base, leaving 11 bases between the germline ends. The length of the CDR3 is 17 residues. Germline CDR1 and CDR2: LGHNA and YNFKEQ. The CDR3 DNA follows: TGTGCCAGCAGCCAAGGTTCCATTAGTTCCTATAATTCACCCCTCCACTTT. The encoded protein is CASSQGSISSYNSPLHF.

The chain combines TRBV5-1 with TRBJ1-1; perhaps TRBD1 as D (5 bases). Trimming removed 4 bases at V and 1 base at J, with 8 bases between. The germline V gene has CDR1 SGHRS and CDR2 YFSETQ. The CDR3 length is 13 residues. The chain's CDR3 is CASSLTANTEAFF. The CDR3 DNA reads as TGCGCCAGCAGCCTGACAGCGAACACTGAAGCTTTCTTT.

The rearrangement links TRBV7-9 to TRBJ2-5, with D tentatively TRBD1 (6 bases). Germline V gene lookup returns CDR1 SEHNR and CDR2 FQNEAQ (reference sequence). With 2 bases removed from V and 5 bases from J, the gap between germline ends came to 12 bases. This CDR3 is built from 14 residues. The CDR3 coding sequence is TGTGCCAGCAGCTTACCCAGGGGTTTGGAGACCCAGTACTTC. Translated, it gives CASSLPRGLETQYF.

This chain connects TRBV15 to TRBJ2-5; maybe TRBD2 (6 bases). Germline CDR1 is LNHNV and CDR2 is YYDKDF (reference sequence). This CDR3 is built from 18 residues. Trimming stripped 0 bases from V and 0 bases from J, with 17 bases between. This CDR3 is CATSREAGTGDHQETQYF. The CDR3 DNA reads TGTGCCACCAGCAGAGAGGCGGGAACGGGAGACCACCAAGAGACCCAGTACTTC.

The chain combines TRBV28 with TRBJ1-6, with TRBD1 matching over 9 bases. This CDR3 has 16 amino acids. Germline CDR1 is MDHEN and CDR2 is SYDVKM. V was pared by 6 bases and J by 3 bases, with 6 bases of the junction left unmatched. CDR3 sequence reads: CASRGADRGYNSPLHF. CDR3 DNA: TGTGCCAGCAGGGGAGCGGACAGGGGCTATAATTCACCCCTCCACTTT. The variable domain in full, completed from reference TRBV28 and TRBJ1-6, reads DVKVTQSSRYLVKRTGEKVFLECVQDMDHENMFWYRQDPGLGLRLIYFSYDVKMKEKGDIPEGYSVSREKKERFSLILESASTNQTSMYLCASRGADRGYNSPLHFGNGTRLTVT.

This chain joins TRBV5-5 and TRBJ2-1; 9 positions agree with TRBD1. CDR3 length: 15 residues. The germline CDR1 and CDR2 sequences are SGHKS and YYEKEE (reference sequence). The V and J ends lost 5 bases and 8 bases, in that order; junction bases with no gene match: 11. CDR3 DNA sequence: TGTGCCAGCAGTTCCCTAGGGACAGGGTATGATGAGCAGTTCTTC. Its translation is CASSSLGTGYDEQFF.

J is TRBJ2-1 and V is TRBV2; D might be TRBD2 (6 bases). V gave up 7 bases and J gave up 5 bases, with 12 bases separating them. The CDR3 has 13 residues. Germline CDR1 reads SNHLY; CDR2 reads FYNNEI. CDR3 region: CASNLGGNNEQFF. In DNA, the CDR3 is TGTGCCAGCAATTTAGGAGGGAACAATGAGCAGTTCTTC.

The chain joins TRBV19 to TRBJ1-3; TRBD1 is a possible D gene (5 bases). Trimming stripped 4 bases from V and 0 bases from J, with 13 bases between. The germline CDR1 and CDR2 sequences are LNHDA and SQIVND (reference sequence). CDR3 length: 16 amino acids. CDR3 in amino acids: CASSTQHRSSGNTIYF. The CDR3 region has the DNA TGTGCCAGTAGTACCCAACACAGGTCCTCTGGAAACACCATATATTTT.

V gene TRBV28 combines with J gene TRBJ2-1, with 11 nucleotides matching TRBD2. J gave up 7 bases and V 7 bases, and 12 bases lay outside the gene matches. Germline CDR1 reads MDHEN; CDR2 reads SYDVKM. This CDR3 spans 16 amino acids. Here the CDR3 reads CASISPGTSGGNEQFF. The CDR3 region has the DNA TGTGCCAGCATTAGCCCAGGGACTAGCGGAGGTAATGAGCAGTTCTTC.

The J gene is TRBJ2-5, the V gene TRBV20-1; D not resolved. CDR1 DFQATT and CDR2 SNEGSKA come from the germline V gene (reference sequence). CDR3 length: 11 amino acids. The V gene lost 6 bases and the J gene lost 5 bases, with 10 bases spanning the gap. This chain's CDR3 is CSAGPAETQYF. The CDR3 DNA reads as TGCAGTGCGGGCCCGGCGGAGACCCAGTACTTC.

V and J are TRBV7-3 and TRBJ2-5; 8 bases align to TRBD1. The germline CDR1 and CDR2 sequences are SGHTA and FQGTGA. The CDR3 is made up of 15 amino acids. V shed 2 bases, J shed 5 bases, and the junction held 7 bases outside the gene matches. The CDR3 loop reads CASSLASGGRETQYF. CDR3 nucleotides: TGTGCCAGCAGCTTAGCCTCAGGGGGCAGGGAGACCCAGTACTTC.

This clone appeared a single time. The chain uses TRBV6-5 and TRBJ1-4; D might be TRBD1 (5 bases). The V gene's germline CDR1 is MNHEY and CDR2 SVGAGI. CDR3 length: 14 residues. Trimming removed 6 bases from V and 4 bases from J, with 12 bases in between. CDR3: CASSKGADNEKLFF. In DNA, the CDR3 is TGTGCCAGCAGCAAAGGGGCAGATAATGAAAAACTGTTTTTT.